A single T cell receptor beta chain is shown here with its context. Using about 0.2 ug DNA, about 29,000 T cell genomes, the sorted-subset replicate PCRs were run. The data were produced by immunoSEQ multiplex PCR, yet TCRdb's version contains in-frame clones alone and is incomplete. There are some 1,400,000 clones in the sample; 95% to 97% occur only once, and over 1% lies in the top ten. Germline V gives CDR1 LNHDA, CDR2 SQIVND (reference sequence). The junction had 15 bases not matched to a gene; V was cut back by 7 bases and J by 2 bases. The length of the CDR3 is 17 residues. This entry comes from a study of shared clonotypes between healthy human individuals.

Source material: naive CD4+ T cells sorted from blood. Sample subset: CD45RA+ positively selected. This receptor was obtained from a man under 40 in good health. The rearrangement uses TRBV19 and TRBJ1-1; TRBD1 matches 8 bases. CDR3 region: CASIRIGQGYGNTEAFF. The CDR3 bases are TGTGCCAGTATTCGAATCGGACAGGGATACGGAAACACTGAAGCTTTCTTT.